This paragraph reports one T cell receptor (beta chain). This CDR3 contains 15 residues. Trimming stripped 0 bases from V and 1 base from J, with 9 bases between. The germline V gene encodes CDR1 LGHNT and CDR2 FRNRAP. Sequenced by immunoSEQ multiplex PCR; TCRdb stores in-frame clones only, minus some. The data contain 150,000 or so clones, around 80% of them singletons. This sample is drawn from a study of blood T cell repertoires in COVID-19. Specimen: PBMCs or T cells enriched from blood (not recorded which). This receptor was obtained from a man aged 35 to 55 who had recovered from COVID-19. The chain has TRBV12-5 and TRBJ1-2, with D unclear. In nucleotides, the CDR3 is TGTGCTAGTGGTTTGGTTGCCGGGAGTAACTATGGCTACACCTTC. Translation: CASGLVAGSNYGYTF.